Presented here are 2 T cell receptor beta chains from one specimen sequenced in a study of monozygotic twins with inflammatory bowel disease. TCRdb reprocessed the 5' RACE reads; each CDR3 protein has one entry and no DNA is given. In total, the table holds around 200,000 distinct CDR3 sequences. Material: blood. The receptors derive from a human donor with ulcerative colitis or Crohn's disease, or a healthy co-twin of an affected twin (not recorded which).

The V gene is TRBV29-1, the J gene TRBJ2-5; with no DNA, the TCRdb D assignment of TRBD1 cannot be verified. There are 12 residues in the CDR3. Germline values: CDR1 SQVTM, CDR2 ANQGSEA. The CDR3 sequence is CSVAGAGETQYF.

The CDR3 protein is CATSQASARDTQYF. This sequence joins TRBV24-1 and TRBJ2-3; TCRdb lists TRBD2, though no DNA is available to test this call. The CDR3 is 14 residues long. Germline V gives CDR1 KGHDR, CDR2 SFDVKD.